Listed below are T cell receptor beta chains from one sample, sequenced in a study of blood T cells in healthy people across ages. From the 5' RACE reads, TCRdb called clonotypes with MiXCR, one entry per CDR3 protein. Of nearly 1 million distinct CDR3 sequences listed, roughly half are singletons. Sequenced: blood. The receptor set was obtained from a woman aged 60-75 years in good health. Each CDR3 is given with its conserved first and last residue. Fields, in order: J gene, V gene, CDR3 protein.

>TRBJ2-7|TRBV4-2
CASSQHSGSGYEQYF
>TRBJ2-7|TRBV2
CASSDTSSNEQYF
>TRBJ2-7|TRBV27
CASSLAAFYEQYF
>TRBJ2-3|TRBV7-3
CASSLTRESNTQYF
>TRBJ2-1|TRBV2
CASSQGLAGSDEQFF
>TRBJ2-7|TRBV4-1
CASSQDVWAKHYEQYF
>TRBJ2-3|TRBV6-7
CASSYLAGEADTQYF
>TRBJ2-7|TRBV29-1
CSVGTSGRNSEYF
>-|TRBV10-3
CAISPGLAVYEQYF
>TRBJ2-5|TRBV5-1
CASSLNAGSETQYF
>TRBJ2-7|TRBV7-2
CASSLASAYEQYF
>TRBJ2-3|TRBV7-2
CASSFYRMRDTQYF
>TRBJ2-1|TRBV15
CATSREPGWSSYNEQFF
>TRBJ1-1|TRBV7-9
CASSLGRAFF
>TRBJ1-5|TRBV5-5
CASSRTGDLRQPQHF
>TRBJ2-1|TRBV6-2/TRBV6-3
CASSLYRVESDEQFF
>TRBJ2-5|TRBV18
CASSPQGKRETQYF
>TRBJ2-7|TRBV6-2/TRBV6-3
CASSYLPGTYEQYF
>TRBJ1-2|TRBV5-1
CASSWADEAAGYTF
>TRBJ2-1|TRBV9
CASSIAGAAYNEQFF
>TRBJ1-2|TRBV29-1
CSVAGQGGYYGYTF
>TRBJ1-1|TRBV12-3/TRBV12-4
CASSYRRDRGNTEAFF